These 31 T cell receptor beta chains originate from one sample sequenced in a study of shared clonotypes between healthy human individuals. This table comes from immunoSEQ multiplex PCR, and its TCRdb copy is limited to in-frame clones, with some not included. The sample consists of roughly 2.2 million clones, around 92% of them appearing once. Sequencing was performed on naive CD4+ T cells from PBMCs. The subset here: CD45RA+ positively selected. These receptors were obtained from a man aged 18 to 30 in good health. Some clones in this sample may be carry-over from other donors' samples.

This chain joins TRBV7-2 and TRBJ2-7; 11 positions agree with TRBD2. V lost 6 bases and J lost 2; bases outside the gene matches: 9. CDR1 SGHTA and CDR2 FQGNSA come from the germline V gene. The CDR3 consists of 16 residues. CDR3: CASRRDLAGGPYEQYF. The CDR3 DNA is TGTGCCAGCAGGAGAGATTTAGCGGGAGGGCCCTACGAGCAGTACTTC. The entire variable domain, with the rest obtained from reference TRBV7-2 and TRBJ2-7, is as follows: GAGVSQSPSNKVTEKGKDVELRCDPISGHTALYWYRQSLGQGLEFLIYFQGNSAPDKSGLPSDRFSAERTGGSVSTLTIQRTQQEDSAVYLCASRRDLAGGPYEQYFGPGTRLTVT.

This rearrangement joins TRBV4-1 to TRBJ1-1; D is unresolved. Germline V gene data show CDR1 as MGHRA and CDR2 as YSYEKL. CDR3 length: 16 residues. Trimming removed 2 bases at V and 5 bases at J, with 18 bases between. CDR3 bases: TGCGCCAGCAGCCAAATAGGACGGGCTGAAGGGACTGAAGCTTTCTTT. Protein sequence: CASSQIGRAEGTEAFF.

CDR3 in amino acids: CASSRQAGEGAAYEQYF. The CDR3 DNA reads as TGTGCCAGCAGCCGTCAGGCTGGGGAGGGAGCCGCCTACGAGCAGTACTTC. The V call is TRBV4-2, the J call TRBJ2-7; 7 positions match TRBD2. Trimming at V came to 4 bases and at J to 2 bases, leaving 14 bases not matched to a gene. CDR1 and CDR2 (germline): LGHNA, YNFKEQ. CDR3 size: 17 residues.

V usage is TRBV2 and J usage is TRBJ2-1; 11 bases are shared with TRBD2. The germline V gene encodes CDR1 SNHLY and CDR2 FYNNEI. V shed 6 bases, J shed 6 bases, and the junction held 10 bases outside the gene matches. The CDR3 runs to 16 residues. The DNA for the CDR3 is TGTGCCAGCAGCAAGATTCTAGCGGGAGGCTCCAATGAGCAGTTCTTC. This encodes CASSKILAGGSNEQFF.

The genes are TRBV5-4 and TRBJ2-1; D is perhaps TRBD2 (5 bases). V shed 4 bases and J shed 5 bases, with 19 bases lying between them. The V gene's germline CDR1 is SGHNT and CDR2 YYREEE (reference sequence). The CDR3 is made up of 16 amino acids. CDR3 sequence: CASSGRGLVFNNEQFF. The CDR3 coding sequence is TGTGCCAGCAGCGGAAGAGGGCTGGTCTTTAACAATGAGCAGTTCTTC. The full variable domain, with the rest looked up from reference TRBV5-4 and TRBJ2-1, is ETGVTQSPTHLIKTRGQQVTLRCSSQSGHNTVSWYQQALGQGPQFIFQYYREEENGRGNFPPRFSGLQFPNYSSELNVNALELDDSALYLCASSGRGLVFNNEQFFGPGTRLTVL.

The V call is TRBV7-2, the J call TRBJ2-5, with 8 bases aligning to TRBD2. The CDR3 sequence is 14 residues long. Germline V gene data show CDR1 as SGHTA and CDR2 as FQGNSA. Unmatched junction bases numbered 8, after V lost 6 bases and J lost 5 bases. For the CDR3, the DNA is TGTGCCAGCAGGAGAGTGGGACTAGTGGAGACCCAGTACTTC. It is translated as CASRRVGLVETQYF.

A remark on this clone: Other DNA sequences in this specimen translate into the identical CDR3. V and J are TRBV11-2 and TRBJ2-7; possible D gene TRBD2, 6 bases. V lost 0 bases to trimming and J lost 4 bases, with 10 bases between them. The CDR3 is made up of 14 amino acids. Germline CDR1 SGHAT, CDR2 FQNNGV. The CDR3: CASSLDPGGYEQYF. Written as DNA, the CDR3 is TGTGCCAGCAGCTTAGATCCTGGGGGGTACGAGCAGTACTTC.

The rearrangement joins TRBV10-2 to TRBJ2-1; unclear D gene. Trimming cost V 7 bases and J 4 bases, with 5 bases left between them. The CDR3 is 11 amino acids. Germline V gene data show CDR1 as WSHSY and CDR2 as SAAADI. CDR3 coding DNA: TGCGCCAGCACAACTTACAATGAGCAGTTCTTC. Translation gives CASTTYNEQFF.

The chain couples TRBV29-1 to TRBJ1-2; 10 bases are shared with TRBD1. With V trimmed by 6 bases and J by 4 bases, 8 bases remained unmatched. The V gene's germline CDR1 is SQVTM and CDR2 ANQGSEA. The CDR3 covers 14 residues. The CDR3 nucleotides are TGCAGCGTGGGATGGGACAGGGGAAGCTATGGCTACACCTTC. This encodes CSVGWDRGSYGYTF. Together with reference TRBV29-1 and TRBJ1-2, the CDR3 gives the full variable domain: SAVISQKPSRDICQRGTSLTIQCQVDSQVTMMFWYRQQPGQSLTLIATANQGSEATYESGFVIDKFPISRPNLTFSTLTVSNMSPEDSSIYLCSVGWDRGSYGYTFGSGTRLTVV.

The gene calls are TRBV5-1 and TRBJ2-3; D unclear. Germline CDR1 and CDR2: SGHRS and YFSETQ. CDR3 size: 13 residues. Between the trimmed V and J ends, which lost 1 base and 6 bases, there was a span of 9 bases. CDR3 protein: CASSLPPEDTQYF. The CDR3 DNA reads TGCGCCAGCAGCTTGCCCCCGGAGGATACGCAGTATTTT.

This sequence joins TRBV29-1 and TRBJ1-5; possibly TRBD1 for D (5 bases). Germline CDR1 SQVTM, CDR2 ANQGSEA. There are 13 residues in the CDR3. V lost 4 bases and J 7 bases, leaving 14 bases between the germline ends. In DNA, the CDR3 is TGCAGCGTTGTGGGGACCTCGGGGCAGCCCCAGCATTTT. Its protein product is CSVVGTSGQPQHF.

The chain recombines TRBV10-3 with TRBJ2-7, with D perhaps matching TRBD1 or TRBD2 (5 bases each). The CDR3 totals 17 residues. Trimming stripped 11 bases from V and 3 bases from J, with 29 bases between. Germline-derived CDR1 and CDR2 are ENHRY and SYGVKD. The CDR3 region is CALPPGPSSSYRYEQYF. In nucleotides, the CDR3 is TGTGCCCTACCCCCGGGACCCTCCAGCTCCTATCGCTACGAGCAGTACTTC.

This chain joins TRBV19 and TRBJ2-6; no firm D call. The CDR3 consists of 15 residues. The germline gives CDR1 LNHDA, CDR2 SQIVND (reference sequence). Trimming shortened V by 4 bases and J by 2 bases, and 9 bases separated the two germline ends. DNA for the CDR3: TGTGCCAGTAGTACTAGGTCAGCTGGGGCCAACGTCCTGACTTTC. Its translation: CASSTRSAGANVLTF.

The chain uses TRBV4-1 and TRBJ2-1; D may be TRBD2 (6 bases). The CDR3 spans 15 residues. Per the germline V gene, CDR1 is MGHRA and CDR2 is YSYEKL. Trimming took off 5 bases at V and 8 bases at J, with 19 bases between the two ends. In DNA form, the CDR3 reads TGCGCCAGCAGCGGAGGAGGGCCTGTGTATGATGAGCAGTTCTTC. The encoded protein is CASSGGGPVYDEQFF.

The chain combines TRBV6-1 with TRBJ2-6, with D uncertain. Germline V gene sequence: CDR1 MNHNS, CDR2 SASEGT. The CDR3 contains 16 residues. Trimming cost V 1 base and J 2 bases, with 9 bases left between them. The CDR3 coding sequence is TGTGCCAGCAGTGAAGTTAGGTCAGCTGGGGCCAACGTCCTGACTTTC. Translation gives CASSEVRSAGANVLTF.

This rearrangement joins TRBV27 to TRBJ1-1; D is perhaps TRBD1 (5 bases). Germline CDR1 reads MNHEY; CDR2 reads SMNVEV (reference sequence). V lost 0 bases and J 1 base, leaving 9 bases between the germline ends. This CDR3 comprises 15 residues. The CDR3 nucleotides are TGTGCCAGCAGTTTATCCTTGGGACCGAACACTGAAGCTTTCTTT. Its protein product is CASSLSLGPNTEAFF.

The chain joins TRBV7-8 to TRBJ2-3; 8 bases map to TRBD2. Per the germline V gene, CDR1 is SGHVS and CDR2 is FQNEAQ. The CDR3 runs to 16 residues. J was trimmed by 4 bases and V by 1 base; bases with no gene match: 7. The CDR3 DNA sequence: TGTGCCAGCAGCTTAGAGGAAGCGGGAGTTCCAGATACGCAGTATTTT. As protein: CASSLEEAGVPDTQYF.

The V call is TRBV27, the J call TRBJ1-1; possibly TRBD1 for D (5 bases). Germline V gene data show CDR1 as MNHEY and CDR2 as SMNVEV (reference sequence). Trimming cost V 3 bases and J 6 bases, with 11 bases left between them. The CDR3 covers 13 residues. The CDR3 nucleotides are TGTGCCAGCAGTTTCTCCAGGGTAGCTGAAGCTTTCTTT. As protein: CASSFSRVAEAFF.

CDR3 bases: TGCAGCGTTGGCGAGACAGATACGCAGTATTTT. Its translation: CSVGETDTQYF. V is TRBV29-1 and J is TRBJ2-3; D remains unclear. Germline CDR1 is SQVTM and CDR2 is ANQGSEA. This CDR3 has 11 residues. Trimming stripped 4 bases from V and 3 bases from J, with 5 bases between.

The DNA for the CDR3 is TGTGCCAGCAGTCCATACAGGGACACCGGGGAGCTGTTTTTT. It specifies CASSPYRDTGELFF. The V gene is TRBV6-6, the J gene TRBJ2-2; a weak D match, TRBD1 (6 bases). Germline values: CDR1 MNHNY, CDR2 SVGAGI (reference sequence). The CDR3 is made up of 14 amino acids. Trimming cost V 5 bases and J 3 bases, with 10 bases left between them.

CDR3 sequence: CASSYREMNTEAFF. CDR3 in DNA: TGTGCCAGCAGCTACAGGGAGATGAACACTGAAGCTTTCTTT. The chain combines TRBV7-8 with TRBJ1-1, with D perhaps matching TRBD1 (6 bases). V was trimmed by 4 bases and J by 0 bases, leaving 9 bases between them. The CDR3 is 14 amino acids. Germline CDR1 SGHVS, CDR2 FQNEAQ.

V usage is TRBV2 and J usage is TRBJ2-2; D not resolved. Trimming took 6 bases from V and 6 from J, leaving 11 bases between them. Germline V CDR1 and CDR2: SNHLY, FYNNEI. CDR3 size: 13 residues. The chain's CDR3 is CASRSPIPGELFF. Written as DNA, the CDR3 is TGTGCCAGCAGAAGTCCTATCCCCGGGGAGCTGTTTTTT.

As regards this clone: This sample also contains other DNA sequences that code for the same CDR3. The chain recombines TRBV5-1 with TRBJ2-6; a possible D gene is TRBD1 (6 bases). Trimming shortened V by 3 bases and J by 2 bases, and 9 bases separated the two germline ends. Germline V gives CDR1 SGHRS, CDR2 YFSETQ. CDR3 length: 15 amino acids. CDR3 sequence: CASSSQGPGANVLTF. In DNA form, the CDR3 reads TGCGCCAGCAGCTCACAGGGACCTGGGGCCAACGTCCTGACTTTC.

This CDR3 is CASSLASPGTRATGELFF. In DNA form, the CDR3 reads TGCGCCAGCAGCTTGGCTTCCCCCGGGACTAGGGCTACCGGGGAGCTGTTTTTT. The chain has TRBV5-1 and TRBJ2-2, with 8 bases aligning to TRBD2. The J segment lost 5 bases and the V segment lost 0 bases, leaving 12 bases of the junction unmatched. Germline CDR1 SGHRS, CDR2 YFSETQ. The CDR3 sequence is 18 residues long.

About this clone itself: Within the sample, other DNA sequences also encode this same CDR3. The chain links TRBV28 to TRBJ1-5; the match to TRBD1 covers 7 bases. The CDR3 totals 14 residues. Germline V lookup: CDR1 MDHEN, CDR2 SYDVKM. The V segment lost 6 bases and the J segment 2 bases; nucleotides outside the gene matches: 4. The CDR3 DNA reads TGTGCCAGCAGAGGTACAGGGGGCAATCAGCCCCAGCATTTT. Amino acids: CASRGTGGNQPQHF.

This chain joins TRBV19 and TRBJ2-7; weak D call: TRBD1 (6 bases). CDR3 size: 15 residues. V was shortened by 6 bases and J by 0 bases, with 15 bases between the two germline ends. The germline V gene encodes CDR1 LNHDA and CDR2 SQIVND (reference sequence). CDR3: CASRLSAGVSYEQYF. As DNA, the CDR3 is TGTGCCAGTAGACTATCAGCAGGGGTCTCCTACGAGCAGTACTTC.

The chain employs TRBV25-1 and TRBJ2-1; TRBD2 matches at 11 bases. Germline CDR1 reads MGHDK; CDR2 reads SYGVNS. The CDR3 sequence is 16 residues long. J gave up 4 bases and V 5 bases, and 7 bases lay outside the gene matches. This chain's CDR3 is CASSTQTSGAYNEQFF. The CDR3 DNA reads TGTGCCAGCAGTACCCAGACTAGCGGGGCGTACAATGAGCAGTTCTTC.

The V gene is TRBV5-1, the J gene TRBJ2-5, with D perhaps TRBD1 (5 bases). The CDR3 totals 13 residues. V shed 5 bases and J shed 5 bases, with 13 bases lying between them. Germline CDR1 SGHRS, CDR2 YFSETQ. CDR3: CASRDTQRETQYF. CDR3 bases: TGCGCCAGCAGGGACACCCAACGGGAGACCCAGTACTTC.

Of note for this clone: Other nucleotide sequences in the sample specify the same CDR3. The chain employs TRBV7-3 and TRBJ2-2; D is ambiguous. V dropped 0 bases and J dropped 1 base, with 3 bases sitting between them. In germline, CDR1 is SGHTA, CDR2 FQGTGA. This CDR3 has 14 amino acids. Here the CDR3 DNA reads TGTGCCAGCAGCTTAACGGGGAACACCGGGGAGCTGTTTTTT. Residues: CASSLTGNTGELFF.

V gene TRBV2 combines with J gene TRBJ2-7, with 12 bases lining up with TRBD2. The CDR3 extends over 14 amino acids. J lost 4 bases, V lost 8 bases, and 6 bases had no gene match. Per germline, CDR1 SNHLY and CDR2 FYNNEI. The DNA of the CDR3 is TGTGCCAGCGAAAAGACTAGCGGGAGTTACGAGCAGTACTTC. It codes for CASEKTSGSYEQYF.

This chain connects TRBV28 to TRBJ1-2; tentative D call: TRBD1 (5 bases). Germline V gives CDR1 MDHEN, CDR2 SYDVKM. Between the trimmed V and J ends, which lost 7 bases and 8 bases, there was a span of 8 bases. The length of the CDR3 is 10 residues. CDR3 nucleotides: TGTGCCAGCATGGGGGTGGGCTACACCTTC. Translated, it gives CASMGVGYTF.